The next 26 T cell receptor beta chains were all read from a single sample in a study of blood T cell repertoires in COVID-19. Assay used: immunoSEQ multiplex PCR; TCRdb lists only in-frame clones, some missing. The table has about 210,000 clones, around 83% seen once. Sequencing was done on a sample of peripheral blood. These receptors were obtained from a woman between 45 and 65 years old with acute or convalescent COVID-19.

The V gene is TRBV28, the J gene TRBJ1-1, with unresolved D. The CDR3 has 12 amino acids. CDR1 is MDHEN, CDR2 SYDVKM, per germline. The ends were cut back, 6 bases at V and 4 bases at J, with 9 bases in the middle. The CDR3 loop reads CASSVRSTEAFF. In DNA, the CDR3 is TGTGCCAGCAGCGTCAGGTCCACTGAAGCTTTCTTT.

The chain joins TRBV11-3 to TRBJ2-7; D is perhaps TRBD2 (6 bases). Trimming took 5 bases from V and 4 from J, leaving 18 bases between them. Germline-derived CDR1 and CDR2 are SGHNT and YENEEA. CDR3 length: 15 amino acids. The CDR3 bases are TGTGCCAGCAGCCCCCAAACGGGGGACGTTTACGAGCAGTACTTC. This sequence encodes CASSPQTGDVYEQYF.

This sequence joins TRBV6-5 and TRBJ1-5; 10 bases are a match to TRBD1. Looked up from germline, CDR1 is MNHEY and CDR2 is SVGAGI. Unmatched junction bases numbered 10, after V lost 6 bases and J lost 11 bases. The CDR3 runs to 14 residues. The chain's CDR3 is CASRTGTGAAAQHF. For the CDR3, the DNA is TGTGCCAGCAGGACCGGGACAGGGGCCGCCGCCCAGCATTTT.

The CDR3 here is CASSVAPGNLNTEAFF. CDR3 coding DNA: TGTGCCAGCAGCGTAGCTCCGGGGAACCTGAACACTGAAGCTTTCTTT. The rearrangement joins TRBV9 to TRBJ1-1; D remains unclear. Between the trimmed V and J ends, which lost 0 bases and 0 bases, there was a span of 12 bases. This CDR3 has 16 residues. Germline V gene data show CDR1 as SGDLS and CDR2 as YYNGEE.

The V call is TRBV4-2, the J call TRBJ2-2; weak D call: TRBD1 (6 bases). The V end was cut by 4 bases, the J end by 1 base, with 7 bases between. The CDR3 totals 14 residues. CDR1 LGHNA and CDR2 YNFKEQ come from the germline V gene. CDR3 amino acids: CASSRTENTGELFF. The CDR3 nucleotides are TGTGCCAGCAGCCGGACAGAGAACACCGGGGAGCTGTTTTTT.

V usage is TRBV7-6 and J usage is TRBJ2-3; D gene ambiguous. This CDR3 has 15 amino acids. Between the trimmed V and J ends, which lost 5 bases and 2 bases, there was a span of 14 bases. In germline, CDR1 is SGHVS, CDR2 FNYEAQ. The CDR3 is CASSPARSLTDTQYF. Written as DNA, the CDR3 is TGTGCCAGCAGCCCCGCTAGGTCCCTCACAGATACGCAGTATTTT.

The V call is TRBV11-2, the J call TRBJ1-2, with TRBD1 identical over 9 bases. Germline V gene lookup returns CDR1 SGHAT and CDR2 FQNNGV. V dropped 5 bases and J dropped 6; count of bases not matched to a gene: 10. The CDR3 totals 15 residues. CDR3 residues: CASSPLRGTGNGYTF. In nucleotides, the CDR3 is TGTGCCAGCAGCCCTCTTAGGGGGACAGGGAATGGCTACACCTTC.

This clone was counted a single time. The gene calls are TRBV24-1 and TRBJ2-1; 9 nucleotides align to TRBD2. V was clipped by 4 bases and J by 7 bases; unmatched bases: 16. Germline V CDR1 and CDR2: KGHDR, SFDVKD. The CDR3 runs to 18 residues. DNA of the CDR3: TGTGCCACCAGTGACCCCCTCTCAGCGGGCGGGAGGGGAAATGAGCAGTTCTTC. Translating it yields CATSDPLSAGGRGNEQFF.

The chain combines TRBV27 with TRBJ1-4; 10 bases agree with TRBD1. Trimming cost V 6 bases and J 6 bases; bases outside gene matches: 1. Looked up from germline, CDR1 is MNHEY and CDR2 is SMNVEV (reference sequence). This CDR3 comprises 13 residues. The CDR3 loop reads CASRGTGDEKLFF. The CDR3 nucleotides read TGTGCCAGCAGGGGGACAGGGGATGAAAAACTGTTTTTT. Together with reference TRBV27 and TRBJ1-4, the CDR3 gives the full variable domain: EAQVTQNPRYLITVTGKKLTVTCSQNMNHEYMSWYRQDPGLGLRQIYYSMNVEVTDKGDVPEGYKVSRKEKRNFPLILESPSPNQTSLYFCASRGTGDEKLFFGSGTQLSVL.

The chain joins TRBV5-4 to TRBJ2-2; 7 positions agree with TRBD2. Germline trimming cut 3 bases from V and 1 base from J; bases unmatched to any gene: 9. The CDR3 is 17 residues long. CDR1 is SGHNT and CDR2 is YYREEE in the germline V gene (reference sequence). CDR3 protein: CASSSAPGGQNTGELFF. In DNA form, the CDR3 reads TGTGCCAGCAGCTCCGCCCCGGGGGGTCAGAACACCGGGGAGCTGTTTTTT.

The chain combines TRBV19 with TRBJ1-1; TRBD1 is a possible D gene (5 bases). This CDR3 contains 14 residues. The germline V gene has CDR1 LNHDA and CDR2 SQIVND (reference sequence). Trimming removed 4 bases from V and 1 base from J, with 10 bases in between. The CDR3 spells CASSTGPTNTEAFF. The CDR3 DNA sequence: TGTGCCAGTAGTACAGGGCCGACGAACACTGAAGCTTTCTTT.

Written as DNA, the CDR3 is TGTGCCACCCGATACCGGGACAGAAATGAAAAACTGTTTTTT. This gives the protein CATRYRDRNEKLFF. This chain links TRBV27 with TRBJ1-4, with TRBD1 matching 7 bases. Germline CDR1 MNHEY, CDR2 SMNVEV (reference sequence). CDR3 length: 14 residues. J was trimmed by 5 bases and V by 10 bases; bases with no gene match: 10.

The chain links TRBV5-1 to TRBJ2-7, with D perhaps TRBD2 (6 bases). Trimming shortened V by 3 bases and J by 0 bases, and 13 bases separated the two germline ends. CDR1 is SGHRS, CDR2 YFSETQ, per germline. This CDR3 region has 15 residues. CDR3 nucleotides: TGCGCCAGCAGCTCCGGGGACTTCCTCTCCTACGAGCAGTACTTC. Its protein product is CASSSGDFLSYEQYF.

The chain carries TRBV3-1 (or the pseudogene TRBV3-2) and TRBJ1-2; D possibly corresponds to TRBD1 (5 bases). Per the germline V gene, CDR1 is LGHDT and CDR2 is YNNKEL (reference sequence). The CDR3 is 16 residues long. V shed 1 base and J shed 5 bases, with 17 bases lying between them. In DNA, the CDR3 is TGTGCCAGCAGCCAAGGTGAAGGGACTATTAGGTATGGCTACACCTTC. This gives the protein CASSQGEGTIRYGYTF.

This clone was detected a few times. V and J are TRBV2 and TRBJ2-1; 10 nucleotides align to TRBD2. CDR3 length: 15 amino acids. Germline assignment: CDR1 SNHLY and CDR2 FYNNEI. J was trimmed by 9 bases and V by 3 bases; bases with no gene match: 8. The CDR3 coding sequence is TGTGCCAGCAGTGACCCGGGACTAGCGATCGGTGAGCAGTTCTTC. Translating it yields CASSDPGLAIGEQFF.

The sample holds one count of this clone. The chain couples TRBV9 to TRBJ2-3, with 10 bases matching TRBD2. The CDR3 is 16 residues long. With 4 bases clipped from V and 1 base from J, the junction kept 6 bases outside the gene matches. CDR1 and CDR2 from the germline V gene are SGDLS and YYNGEE. The CDR3 DNA is TGTGCCAGCAGCACTCGAGGACTAGCGGGCACAGATACGCAGTATTTT. This gives the protein CASSTRGLAGTDTQYF.

In nucleotides, the CDR3 is TGTGCCAGCAGCTTCCTACCTTCAGGGCCGTACGAGCAGTACTTC. Encoded protein: CASSFLPSGPYEQYF. The chain uses TRBV7-2 and TRBJ2-7, with a possible D match to TRBD1 (5 bases). Germline CDR1 is SGHTA and CDR2 is FQGNSA. Trimming took off 3 bases at V and 4 bases at J, with 16 bases between the two ends. This CDR3 comprises 15 residues. Filled out from reference TRBV7-2 and TRBJ2-7, the complete variable domain reads GAGVSQSPSNKVTEKGKDVELRCDPISGHTALYWYRQSLGQGLEFLIYFQGNSAPDKSGLPSDRFSAERTGGSVSTLTIQRTQQEDSAVYLCASSFLPSGPYEQYFGPGTRLTVT.

This clone came up many times. V gene TRBV5-8 combines with J gene TRBJ1-2; no reliable D call. This CDR3 has 13 amino acids. Trimming stripped 1 base from V and 10 bases from J, with 14 bases between. Germline lookup yields CDR1 SGHTS and CDR2 YDEGEE. Written as DNA, the CDR3 is TGTGCCAGCAGCTTGACCCACAGATCTGCCTACACCTTC. Its translation: CASSLTHRSAYTF.

This chain links TRBV6-5 with TRBJ2-3; 14 bases map to TRBD2. Germline CDR1 reads MNHEY; CDR2 reads SVGAGI. The CDR3 has 15 residues. The V segment lost 5 bases and the J segment 4 bases; nucleotides outside the gene matches: 2. This CDR3 reads CASSMGLAGADTQYF. The CDR3 nucleotides read TGTGCCAGCAGTATGGGACTAGCGGGGGCAGATACGCAGTATTTT.

This clone was seen a single time. V is TRBV19 and J is TRBJ1-3, with 7 positions matching TRBD1. This CDR3 is built from 18 residues. V lost 5 bases and J lost 0; bases outside the gene matches: 13. CDR1 and CDR2 (germline): LNHDA, SQIVND (reference sequence). The CDR3 region is CASSPSRDRTRSGNTIYF. The CDR3, as DNA: TGTGCCAGTAGTCCAAGCCGGGACAGAACTCGCTCTGGAAACACCATATATTTT.

The genes are TRBV6-8 and TRBJ2-3; 12 nucleotides agree with TRBD2. This CDR3 spans 17 amino acids. V shed 0 bases, J shed 1 base, and the junction held 2 bases outside the gene matches. CDR1 is MNHGY and CDR2 is SAAAGT in the germline V gene. The CDR3 region has the DNA TGTGCCAGCAGTTACTCGAGACTAGCGGGAGGCACAGATACGCAGTATTTT. Translated, it gives CASSYSRLAGGTDTQYF.

The chain is built from TRBV2 and TRBJ2-5, with a weak D call TRBD2 (5 bases). Germline-derived CDR1 and CDR2 are SNHLY and FYNNEI. This CDR3 contains 13 residues. Trimming removed 6 bases from V and 2 bases from J, with 10 bases in between. DNA for the CDR3: TGTGCCAGCAGGAGGCCGGGGCAAGAGACCCAGTACTTC. Translating gives CASRRPGQETQYF.

The chain joins TRBV6-5 to TRBJ1-2, with 11 bases that match TRBD1. Germline V lookup: CDR1 MNHEY, CDR2 SVGAGI. The CDR3 spans 15 residues. V lost 6 bases to trimming and J lost 4 bases; unmatched junction nucleotides: 7. The CDR3: CASSPGTGGVYGYTF. CDR3 in DNA: TGTGCCAGCAGCCCCGGGACAGGGGGGGTCTATGGCTACACCTTC.

The V gene is TRBV10-3, the J gene TRBJ1-2; D unresolved. CDR3 length equals 12 residues. The germline V gene encodes CDR1 ENHRY and CDR2 SYGVKD. Trimming left V 0 bases short and J 7 bases short, with 6 bases between. The chain's CDR3 is CAISESIVGYTF. The CDR3 region has the DNA TGTGCCATCAGTGAGTCAATCGTTGGCTACACCTTC.

The chain links TRBV3-1 (or the pseudogene TRBV3-2) to TRBJ2-5, with D possibly being TRBD1 (5 bases). The CDR3 has 17 residues. Between the trimmed V and J ends, which lost 5 bases and 5 bases, there was a span of 24 bases. Looked up from germline, CDR1 is LGHDT and CDR2 is YNNKEL (reference sequence). CDR3: CASSSLTAGSRQETQYF. CDR3 coding DNA: TGTGCCAGCAGCTCACTTACCGCCGGATCCAGACAGGAGACCCAGTACTTC.

V is TRBV6-1 and J is TRBJ2-7; maybe TRBD1 (7 bases). The CDR3 covers 14 residues. Germline V CDR1 and CDR2: MNHNS, SASEGT. V lost 0 bases to trimming and J lost 4 bases, with 10 bases between them. Written as DNA, the CDR3 is TGTGCCAGCAGTGAAGCCTCAGGGGGGTACGAGCAGTACTTC. As protein: CASSEASGGYEQYF.